A selection of T cell receptor beta chains follows, all from one sample in a study of OX40 agonist ivuxolimab in advanced cancers. TCRdb's table, derived via immunoSEQ multiplex PCR, lists solely in-frame clones and lacks some. The data hold 65,000 to 70,000 clones, with around 87% observed a single time. Material: CD4+ or CD8+ T cells sorted from blood, obtained in a trial of the OX40 agonist ivuxolimab. Receptors originate from an adult with an advanced solid tumor such as melanoma, head and neck, liver or kidney cancer. Both conserved end residues are part of each CDR3. D genes are given only for firm matches. The listing skips clone size in some rows; elsewhere it reads once, few, many or a size class.

CASSLVLAPTDTQYF,TGTGCCAGCAGCTTAGTACTAGCCCCCACAGATACGCAGTATTTT,-,TRBJ2-3,-,TRBV7-9
CASSLGGGNQPQHF,TGTGCCAGCAGCTTAGGAGGGGGGAATCAGCCCCAGCATTTT,-,TRBJ1-5,-,TRBV7-2
CASSLDLETQYF,TGTGCCAGCAGCTTAGATCTGGAGACCCAGTACTTC,-,TRBJ2-5,-,TRBV11-2
CATSRDRTASNTGELFF,TGTGCCACCAGCAGAGACAGGACGGCCTCGAACACCGGGGAGCTGTTTTTT,-,TRBJ2-2,few,TRBV15
CASSVKNTEAFF,TGTGCCAGCAGTGTAAAGAACACTGAAGCTTTCTTT,-,TRBJ1-1,-,TRBV11-1
CSAAGTVSGNTIYF,TGCAGCGCCGCCGGGACAGTCTCTGGAAACACCATATATTTT,TRBD1,TRBJ1-3,once,TRBV29-1
CASSLKTGLYGYTF,TGTGCCAGCAGCCTCAAGACAGGGCTCTATGGCTACACCTTC,TRBD1,TRBJ1-2,-,TRBV14
CASSWGQAYEQYF,TGTGCCAGCAGCTGGGGACAGGCCTACGAGCAGTACTTC,TRBD1,TRBJ2-7,-,TRBV5-4
CAWSVQTEKLFF,TGTGCCTGGAGTGTACAGACTGAAAAACTGTTTTTT,-,TRBJ1-4,once,TRBV30
CASSTSGGFNYGYTF,TGTGCCAGTAGTACTTCAGGGGGTTTTAACTATGGCTACACCTTC,TRBD1,TRBJ1-2,-,TRBV19
CSVVDLNYGYTF,TGCAGCGTTGTAGACCTTAACTATGGCTACACCTTC,-,TRBJ1-2,-,TRBV29-1
CASSLEDTEQYF,TGTGCCAGCAGCTTGGAGGACACAGAGCAGTACTTC,-,TRBJ2-7,-,TRBV5-6
CASSRTPNNEKLFF,TGTGCCAGCAGTCGGACACCGAATAATGAAAAACTGTTTTTT,-,TRBJ1-4,few,TRBV27
CASSSRDDRPTNYGYTF,TGTGCCAGCAGCTCCCGGGACGACCGGCCTACTAACTATGGCTACACCTTC,-,TRBJ1-2,-,TRBV7-9
CASSMTSGGSPYEQYF,TGTGCCAGCAGCATGACTAGCGGGGGGTCCCCCTACGAGCAGTACTTC,TRBD2,TRBJ2-7,-,TRBV5-6
CASSLYAYSNQPQHF,TGTGCCAGCAGCTTATACGCATATAGCAATCAGCCCCAGCATTTT,-,TRBJ1-5,-,TRBV7-8
CASSYPGGQETQYF,TGTGCCAGCAGTTACCCGGGGGGCCAAGAGACCCAGTACTTC,TRBD2,TRBJ2-5,-,TRBV6-6
CSVDRAGGPTDTQYF,TGCAGCGTAGATAGAGCGGGAGGGCCTACAGATACGCAGTATTTT,TRBD2,TRBJ2-3,-,TRBV29-1
CASSMGSSYEQYF,TGTGCCAGTAGTATGGGTAGCTCCTACGAGCAGTACTTC,-,TRBJ2-7,once,TRBV19
CASSPGQGATEAFF,TGCGCCAGCAGCCCGGGACAGGGGGCCACTGAAGCTTTCTTT,TRBD1,TRBJ1-1,-,TRBV4-1
CASSLSTGGYHYNEQFF,TGTGCCAGCAGTTTATCTACGGGAGGGTACCACTACAATGAGCAGTTCTTC,TRBD2,TRBJ2-1,-,TRBV27
CASKDGQGLRGRSGELFF,TGTGCCAGTAAAGACGGACAGGGTTTGAGGGGCCGGTCCGGGGAGCTGTTTTTT,TRBD1,TRBJ2-2,-,TRBV19
CASSSHDTRPYTEAFF,TGTGCCAGCAGCTCACACGATACGAGGCCCTACACTGAAGCTTTCTTT,-,TRBJ1-1,-,TRBV9
CAISAISGVTDTQYF,TGTGCCATCAGTGCCATTAGCGGGGTCACAGATACGCAGTATTTT,TRBD2,TRBJ2-3,-,TRBV10-3
CSVEAKQDNSLRLYEQYF,TGCAGCGTTGAAGCGAAGCAGGACAACTCCCTCCGCCTCTACGAGCAGTACTTC,-,TRBJ2-7,-,TRBV29-1
CASSITAGSGELFF,TGTGCCAGTAGTATCACGGCAGGGTCCGGGGAGCTGTTTTTT,-,TRBJ2-2,-,TRBV19
CASSLGPYTDTQYF,TGTGCCAGCAGTTTAGGGCCCTACACAGATACGCAGTATTTT,-,TRBJ2-3,-,TRBV27
CASSDATSTYEQYF,TGTGCCAGCAGTGACGCAACTAGTACCTACGAGCAGTACTTC,-,TRBJ2-7,-,TRBV6-4
CASSQFAGTGGTYNEQFF,TGTGCCAGCTCTCAATTCGCCGGGACAGGGGGAACCTACAATGAGCAGTTCTTC,TRBD1,TRBJ2-1,-,TRBV18
CASSLSPYNEQFF,TGTGCCAGCAGTTTATCGCCCTACAATGAGCAGTTCTTC,-,TRBJ2-1,-,TRBV27
CASSPRTDTEAFF,TGTGCCAGCAGCCCCCGGACAGACACTGAAGCTTTCTTT,-,TRBJ1-1,-,TRBV9
CASSAEREGSYDTQYF,TGTGCCAGCAGTGCCGAGCGGGAGGGATCTTATGATACGCAGTATTTT,TRBD2,TRBJ2-3,-,TRBV9
CASSSLGDSNTEAFF,TGTGCCAGCAGTTCCCTCGGTGACTCGAACACTGAAGCTTTCTTT,-,TRBJ1-1,-,TRBV27
CASGLNGAFEKLFF,TGTGCTAGTGGTTTGAATGGGGCATTTGAAAAACTGTTTTTT,-,TRBJ1-4,few,TRBV12-5
CASSVVGGDPGGQQYF,TGTGCCAGCAGCGTAGTAGGGGGGGACCCAGGGGGCCAGCAGTACTTC,-,TRBJ2-7,-,TRBV9
CASIGGKYEQYF,TGTGCCAGCATAGGGGGTAAGTACGAGCAGTACTTC,-,TRBJ2-7,few,TRBV7-3
CASSYRGQLNYGYTF,TGTGCCAGCAGTTACAGGGGACAACTTAACTATGGCTACACCTTC,-,TRBJ1-2,-,TRBV6-6
CASTNEGAYYGYTF,TGTGCCAGCACGAATGAGGGGGCCTACTATGGCTACACCTTC,TRBD1,TRBJ1-2,-,TRBV7-8
CASSRLGSTEAFF,TGTGCCAGCAGCCGGTTGGGGTCCACTGAAGCTTTCTTT,-,TRBJ1-1,-,TRBV7-2
CASSQERGTEAFF,TGCGCCAGCAGCCAAGAAAGGGGTACTGAAGCTTTCTTT,-,TRBJ1-1,-,TRBV4-1
CASSWGQATYEQYF,TGTGCCAGCAGTTGGGGACAGGCAACCTACGAGCAGTACTTC,TRBD1,TRBJ2-7,-,TRBV6-5
CASSTGTSGGRETQYF,TGTGCCAGCAGTACCGGGACTAGCGGGGGGCGGGAGACCCAGTACTTC,TRBD2,TRBJ2-5,-,TRBV2
CASSESVVYEQYF,TGTGCCAGCAGTGAATCGGTGGTCTACGAGCAGTACTTC,-,TRBJ2-7,-,TRBV2
CASRRDTHSGNTIYF,TGTGCCAGCAGGCGGGACACCCACTCTGGAAACACCATATATTTT,-,TRBJ1-3,-,TRBV27